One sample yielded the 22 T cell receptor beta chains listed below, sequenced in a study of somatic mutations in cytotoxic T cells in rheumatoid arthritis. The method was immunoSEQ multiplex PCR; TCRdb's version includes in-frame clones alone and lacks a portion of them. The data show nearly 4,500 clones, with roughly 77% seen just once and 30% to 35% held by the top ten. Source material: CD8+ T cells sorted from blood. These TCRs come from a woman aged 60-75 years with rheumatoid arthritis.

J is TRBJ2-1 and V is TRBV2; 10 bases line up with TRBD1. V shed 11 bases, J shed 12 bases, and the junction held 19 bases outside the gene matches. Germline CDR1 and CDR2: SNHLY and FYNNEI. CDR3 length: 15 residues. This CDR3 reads CAGGYSTGGAVGQFF. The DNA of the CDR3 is TGTGCCGGGGGATACTCGACAGGGGGCGCGGTCGGGCAGTTCTTC.

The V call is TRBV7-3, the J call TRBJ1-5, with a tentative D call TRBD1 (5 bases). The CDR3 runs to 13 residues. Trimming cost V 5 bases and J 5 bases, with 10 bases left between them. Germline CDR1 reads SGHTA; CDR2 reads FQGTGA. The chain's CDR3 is CASSLGGDQPQHF. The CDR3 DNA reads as TGTGCCAGCAGCCTCGGGGGAGATCAGCCCCAGCATTTT.

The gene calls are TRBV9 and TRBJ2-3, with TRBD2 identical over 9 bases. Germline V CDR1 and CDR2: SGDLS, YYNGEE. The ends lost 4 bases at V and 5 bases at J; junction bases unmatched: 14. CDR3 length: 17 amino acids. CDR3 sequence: CASSPWSSGGPIDTQYF. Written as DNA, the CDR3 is TGTGCCAGCAGCCCTTGGAGTAGCGGGGGCCCGATAGATACGCAGTATTTT.

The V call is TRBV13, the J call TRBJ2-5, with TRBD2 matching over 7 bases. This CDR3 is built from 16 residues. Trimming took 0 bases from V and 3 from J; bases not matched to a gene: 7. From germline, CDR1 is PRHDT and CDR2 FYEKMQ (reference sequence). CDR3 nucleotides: TGTGCCAGCAGCTTAGGCTTCGGGGGGTTCAAAGAGACCCAGTACTTC. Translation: CASSLGFGGFKETQYF.

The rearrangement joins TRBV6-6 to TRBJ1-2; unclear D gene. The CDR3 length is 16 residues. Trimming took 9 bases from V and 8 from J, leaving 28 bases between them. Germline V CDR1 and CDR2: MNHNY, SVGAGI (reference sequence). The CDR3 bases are TGTGCCAGTGAATCCCCGGCTGAAGGAGGAGGAGGCGGCTACACCTTC. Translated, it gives CASESPAEGGGGGYTF.

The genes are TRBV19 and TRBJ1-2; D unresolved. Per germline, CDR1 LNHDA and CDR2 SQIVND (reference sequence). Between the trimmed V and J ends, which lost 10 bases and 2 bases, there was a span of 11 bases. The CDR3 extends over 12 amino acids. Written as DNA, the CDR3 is TGTGCCACAACGGGGTCAAACTATGGCTACACCTTC. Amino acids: CATTGSNYGYTF.

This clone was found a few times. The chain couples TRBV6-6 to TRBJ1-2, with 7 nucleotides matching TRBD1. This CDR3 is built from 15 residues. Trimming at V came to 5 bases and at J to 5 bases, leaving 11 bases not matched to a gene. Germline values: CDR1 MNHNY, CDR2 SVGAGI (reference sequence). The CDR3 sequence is CASSPQTGATYGYTF. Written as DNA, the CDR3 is TGTGCCAGCAGTCCCCAAACAGGGGCCACTTATGGCTACACCTTC.

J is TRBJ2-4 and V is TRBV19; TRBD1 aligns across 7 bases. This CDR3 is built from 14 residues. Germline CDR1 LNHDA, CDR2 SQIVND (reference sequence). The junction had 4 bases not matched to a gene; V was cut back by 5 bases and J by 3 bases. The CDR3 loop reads CASSGWDSKNIQYF. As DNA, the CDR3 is TGTGCCAGTAGTGGATGGGACAGCAAAAACATTCAGTACTTC.

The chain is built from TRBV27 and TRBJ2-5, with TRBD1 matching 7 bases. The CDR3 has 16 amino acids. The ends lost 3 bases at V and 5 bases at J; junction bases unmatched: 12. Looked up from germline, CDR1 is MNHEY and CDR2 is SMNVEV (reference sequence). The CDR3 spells CASSFSLPGGGETQYF. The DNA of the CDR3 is TGTGCCAGCAGTTTCTCTCTTCCAGGGGGTGGCGAGACCCAGTACTTC.

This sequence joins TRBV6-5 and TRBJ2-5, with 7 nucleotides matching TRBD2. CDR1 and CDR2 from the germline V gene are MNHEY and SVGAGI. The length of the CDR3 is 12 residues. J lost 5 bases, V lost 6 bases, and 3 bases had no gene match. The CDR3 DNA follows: TGTGCCAGCAGGGACGGGGGGGAGACCCAGTACTTC. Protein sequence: CASRDGGETQYF.

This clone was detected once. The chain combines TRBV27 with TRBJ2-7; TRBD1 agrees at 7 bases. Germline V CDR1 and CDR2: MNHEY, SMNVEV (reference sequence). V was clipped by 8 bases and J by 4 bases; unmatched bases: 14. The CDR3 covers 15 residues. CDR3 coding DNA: TGTGCCAGCTGGGATGGGAGACAGGGACCATACGAGCAGTACTTC. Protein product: CASWDGRQGPYEQYF.

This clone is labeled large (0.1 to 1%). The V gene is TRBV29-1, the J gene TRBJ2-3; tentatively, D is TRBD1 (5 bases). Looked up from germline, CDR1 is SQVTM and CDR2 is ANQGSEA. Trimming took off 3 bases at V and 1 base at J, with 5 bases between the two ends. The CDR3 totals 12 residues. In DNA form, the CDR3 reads TGCAGCGTTGAGGGGCGCACAGATACGCAGTATTTT. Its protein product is CSVEGRTDTQYF.

In DNA form, the CDR3 reads TGTGCCAGCAGCGGAGCGGATGGGGATACGCAGTATTTT. As protein: CASSGADGDTQYF. This chain joins TRBV5-6 and TRBJ2-3; D is perhaps TRBD2 (5 bases). CDR3 length: 13 amino acids. Germline CDR1 and CDR2: SGHDT and YYEEEE. V lost 4 bases, J lost 6 bases, and 12 bases lay in between. Full variable domain (outside the CDR3, taken from reference TRBV5-6 and TRBJ2-3): DAGVTQSPTHLIKTRGQQVTLRCSPKSGHDTVSWYQQALGQGPQFIFQYYEEEERQRGNFPDRFSGHQFPNYSSELNVNALLLGDSALYLCASSGADGDTQYFGPGTRLTVL.

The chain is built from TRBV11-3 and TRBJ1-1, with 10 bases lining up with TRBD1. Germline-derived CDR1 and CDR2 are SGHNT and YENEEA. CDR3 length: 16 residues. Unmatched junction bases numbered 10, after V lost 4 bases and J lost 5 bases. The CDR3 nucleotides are TGTGCCAGCAGCTCCGGGACAGGGGCACTTGGGACTGAAGCTTTCTTT. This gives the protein CASSSGTGALGTEAFF.

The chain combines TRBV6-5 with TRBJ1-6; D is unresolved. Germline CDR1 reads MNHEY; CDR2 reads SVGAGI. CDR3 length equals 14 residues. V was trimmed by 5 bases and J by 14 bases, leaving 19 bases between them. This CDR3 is CASSEGQELDSLHF. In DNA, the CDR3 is TGTGCCAGCAGTGAAGGCCAGGAGCTGGACTCCCTCCACTTT.

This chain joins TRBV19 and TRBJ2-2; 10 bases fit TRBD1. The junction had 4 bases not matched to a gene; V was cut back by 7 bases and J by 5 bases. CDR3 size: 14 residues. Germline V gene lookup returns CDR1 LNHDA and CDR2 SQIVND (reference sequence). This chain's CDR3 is CASKTGGFTGELFF. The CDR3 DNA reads TGTGCCAGTAAGACAGGGGGCTTTACCGGGGAGCTGTTTTTT.

The DNA of the CDR3 is TGTGCCAGCAGCTTAGTAGTTCTGCAGGGTGGCACCGGGGAGCTGTTTTTT. Translating it yields CASSLVVLQGGTGELFF. This chain connects TRBV7-2 to TRBJ2-2; tentative D call: TRBD1 (5 bases). The V end was cut by 1 base, the J end by 4 bases, with 16 bases between. The CDR3 extends over 17 amino acids. Germline V gene data show CDR1 as SGHTA and CDR2 as FQGNSA.

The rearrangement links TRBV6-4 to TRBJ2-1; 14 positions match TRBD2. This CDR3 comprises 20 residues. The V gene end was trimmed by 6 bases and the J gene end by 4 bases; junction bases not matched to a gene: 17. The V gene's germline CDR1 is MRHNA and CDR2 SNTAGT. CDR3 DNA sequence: TGTGCCAGCAGCCCTTCGGGACTAGCGGGGGCCTCGCCCTTTTACAATGAGCAGTTCTTC. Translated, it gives CASSPSGLAGASPFYNEQFF.

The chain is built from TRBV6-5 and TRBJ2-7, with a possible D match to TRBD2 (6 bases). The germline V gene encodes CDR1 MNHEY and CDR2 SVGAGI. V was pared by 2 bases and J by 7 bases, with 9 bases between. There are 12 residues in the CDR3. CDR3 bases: TGTGCCAGCAGTTACGAGGGGAGGGAGCAGTACTTC. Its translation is CASSYEGREQYF.

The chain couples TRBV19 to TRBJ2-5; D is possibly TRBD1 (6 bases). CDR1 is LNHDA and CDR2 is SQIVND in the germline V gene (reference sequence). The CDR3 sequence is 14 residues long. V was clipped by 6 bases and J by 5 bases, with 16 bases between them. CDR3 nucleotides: TGTGCCAGTAGAGGGCCAGGGGATGCGGAGACCCAGTACTTC. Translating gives CASRGPGDAETQYF.

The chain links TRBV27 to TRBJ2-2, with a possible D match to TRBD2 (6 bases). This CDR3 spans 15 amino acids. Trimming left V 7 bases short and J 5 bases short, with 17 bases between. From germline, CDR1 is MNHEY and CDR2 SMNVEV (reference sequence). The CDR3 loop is CASTPLRGSTGELFF. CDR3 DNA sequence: TGTGCCAGCACTCCGCTACGGGGGAGTACCGGGGAGCTGTTTTTT.

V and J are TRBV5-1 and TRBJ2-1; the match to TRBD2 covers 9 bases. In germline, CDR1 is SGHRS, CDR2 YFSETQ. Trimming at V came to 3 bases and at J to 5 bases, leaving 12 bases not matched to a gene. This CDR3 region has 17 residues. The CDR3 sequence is CASSSKPPGTSHNEQFF. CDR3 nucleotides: TGCGCCAGCAGCTCTAAGCCCCCCGGGACTAGCCACAATGAGCAGTTCTTC.